The T cell receptor beta chain under discussion was sequenced for a study of cytomegalovirus exposure and HLA in healthy donors. Trimming took off 0 bases at V and 10 bases at J, with 12 bases between the two ends. The CDR3 contains 13 residues. Germline V gene lookup returns CDR1 MGHRA and CDR2 YSYEKL. Primers included in the PCR were 60 Vbeta and 13 Jbeta primers. The method was immunoSEQ multiplex PCR; TCRdb's version includes in-frame clones alone and lacks a portion of them. The table lists about 84,000 clones, just under 80% of them singletons. The rearrangement links TRBV4-1 to TRBJ1-1; D is ambiguous. This TCR derives from a male donor in good health and CMV-seropositive. The material sequenced was PBMCs. The CDR3 sequence: CASSQDRPSGAFF. The CDR3 bases are TGCGCCAGCAGCCAAGACCGTCCGTCCGGAGCTTTCTTT.